A single sample gave rise to the 16 T cell receptor beta chains below, sequenced in a study of cytomegalovirus exposure and HLA in healthy donors. With 60 Vbeta and 13 Jbeta primers, the PCR was carried out. Assay: immunoSEQ multiplex PCR; the TCRdb copy retains only in-frame clones and omits some. The sample shows fewer than 150,000 clones, approximately 80% of them seen only once. Specimen: PBMCs. The receptors shown here come from a man aged 35 to 55 in good health and CMV-seronegative.

V usage is TRBV27 and J usage is TRBJ2-7, with D possibly being TRBD2 (6 bases). The germline gives CDR1 MNHEY, CDR2 SMNVEV (reference sequence). V gave up 3 bases and J gave up 0 bases, with 9 bases separating them. This CDR3 has 14 amino acids. Written as DNA, the CDR3 is TGTGCCAGCAGTTTTGTGGGGGGCTCCTACGAGCAGTACTTC. Protein product: CASSFVGGSYEQYF.

To note about this clone: Other DNA sequences in the same sample also yield this CDR3. The chain is built from TRBV28 and TRBJ1-1; D is unresolved. The CDR3 is made up of 12 amino acids. Trimming cost V 7 bases and J 6 bases, with 12 bases left between them. Per the germline V gene, CDR1 is MDHEN and CDR2 is SYDVKM. CDR3 sequence (DNA): TGTGCCAGCAATGCGGGGAGCGCTGAAGCTTTCTTT. It is translated as CASNAGSAEAFF.

The CDR3 spells CASTQRQGSYNEQFF. The CDR3 nucleotides are TGTGCCAGCACCCAAAGGCAGGGCTCCTACAATGAGCAGTTCTTC. The V gene is TRBV27, the J gene TRBJ2-1, with D possibly TRBD1 on 5 matching bases. The CDR3 loop spans 15 amino acids. Per germline, CDR1 MNHEY and CDR2 SMNVEV (reference sequence). The ends were cut back, 7 bases at V and 0 bases at J, with 13 bases in the middle.

The chain employs TRBV9 and TRBJ1-2; D remains unclear. CDR1 and CDR2 (germline): SGDLS, YYNGEE. The V end lost 0 bases, the J end lost 5 bases, and 11 bases lay between the germline ends. The length of the CDR3 is 14 residues. DNA for the CDR3: TGTGCCAGCAGCGTAGCACCCGAGGCGTATGGCTACACCTTC. This translates into CASSVAPEAYGYTF. Filled out from reference TRBV9 and TRBJ1-2, the complete variable domain reads DSGVTQTPKHLITATGQRVTLRCSPRSGDLSVYWYQQSLDQGLQFLIQYYNGEERAKGNILERFSAQQFPDLHSELNLSSLELGDSALYFCASSVAPEAYGYTFGSGTRLTVV.

This clone showed up just a few times. The chain is built from TRBV2 and TRBJ2-1; 9 bases map to TRBD2. V lost 4 bases, J lost 8 bases, and 15 bases stayed unmatched. This CDR3 is 17 amino acids long. The germline gives CDR1 SNHLY, CDR2 FYNNEI. The CDR3 bases are TGTGCCAGCAGTGGGGCCTGGGGGGCGGGGGGGCCACATGAGCAGTTCTTC. It specifies CASSGAWGAGGPHEQFF.

There are a few counts of this clone. The gene calls are TRBV28 and TRBJ1-2; D not certain. The CDR3 covers 12 residues. V was shortened by 3 bases and J by 8 bases, with 10 bases between the two germline ends. Germline CDR1 reads MDHEN; CDR2 reads SYDVKM. CDR3 sequence: CASSLGPGGYTF. In nucleotides, the CDR3 is TGTGCCAGCAGTTTGGGCCCGGGGGGCTACACCTTC.

J is TRBJ1-2 and V is TRBV2; D remains ambiguous. The CDR3 consists of 14 residues. The V gene lost 2 bases and the J gene lost 1 base, with 8 bases spanning the gap. Germline V gene data show CDR1 as SNHLY and CDR2 as FYNNEI. CDR3 nucleotides: TGTGCCAGCAGTGAACTCGTCAGTAACTATGGCTACACCTTC. Translated: CASSELVSNYGYTF.

Here the CDR3 reads CANQWAGVGAEQFF. The CDR3 DNA follows: TGCGCCAACCAGTGGGCGGGAGTTGGGGCCGAGCAGTTCTTC. The chain uses TRBV4-1 and TRBJ2-1; 7 nucleotides line up with TRBD2. This CDR3 has 14 amino acids. V lost 10 bases to trimming and J lost 10 bases; unmatched junction nucleotides: 16. The V gene's germline CDR1 is MGHRA and CDR2 YSYEKL.

This chain uses TRBV7-2 with TRBJ1-4, with a possible D match to TRBD1 (5 bases). V was clipped by 2 bases and J by 8 bases, with 9 bases between them. The germline V gene has CDR1 SGHTA and CDR2 FQGNSA. The CDR3 loop spans 13 amino acids. The CDR3 DNA reads as TGTGCCAGCAGCTTAAGCAGGGAAGAAAAACTGTTTTTT. This codes for CASSLSREEKLFF.

The rearrangement links TRBV4-1 to TRBJ2-5; D call uncertain. The CDR3 is 17 amino acids. Looked up from germline, CDR1 is MGHRA and CDR2 is YSYEKL. Trimming removed 0 bases at V and 9 bases at J, with 23 bases between. CDR3 protein: CASSQDAESSFLEPQYF. The CDR3 DNA sequence: TGCGCCAGCAGCCAAGATGCGGAGAGTAGCTTCTTGGAGCCCCAGTACTTC.

The V and J genes are TRBV27 and TRBJ2-7; 9 bases are shared with TRBD2. Germline V gene sequence: CDR1 MNHEY, CDR2 SMNVEV (reference sequence). Germline trimming cut 5 bases from V and 4 bases from J; bases unmatched to any gene: 3. The CDR3 covers 13 residues. The CDR3 DNA reads TGTGCCAGCAGTGTGGGACTAGCTTACGAGCAGTACTTC. It yields the protein CASSVGLAYEQYF.

The chain joins TRBV6-5 to TRBJ2-7, with 7 bases that match TRBD1. The length of the CDR3 is 14 residues. Losses at the gene ends were 5 bases for V and 1 base for J; bases not matched to a gene: 5. The germline V gene encodes CDR1 MNHEY and CDR2 SVGAGI. CDR3 in amino acids: CASSPRGQSYEQYF. CDR3 coding DNA: TGTGCCAGCAGTCCGAGGGGACAGTCCTACGAGCAGTACTTC.

This CDR3 reads CASSVEEGYNEQFF. In nucleotides, the CDR3 is TGTGCCAGCAGCGTAGAGGAGGGCTACAATGAGCAGTTCTTC. The chain uses TRBV9 and TRBJ2-1; D might be TRBD2 (6 bases). This CDR3 contains 14 residues. The V end was cut by 0 bases, the J end by 3 bases, with 7 bases between. Germline V gene lookup returns CDR1 SGDLS and CDR2 YYNGEE.

The CDR3 here is CASTSSGGTDTQYF. The CDR3, as DNA: TGTGCCAGCACCTCTAGCGGGGGAACAGATACGCAGTATTTT. This sequence joins TRBV2 and TRBJ2-3, with 10 bases lining up with TRBD2. Losses at the gene ends were 7 bases for V and 3 bases for J; bases not matched to a gene: 4. Germline CDR1 SNHLY, CDR2 FYNNEI. The CDR3 length is 14 residues.

V is TRBV7-3 and J is TRBJ2-7; TRBD2 is a possible D gene (6 bases). V was pared by 2 bases and J by 0 bases, with 8 bases between. CDR1 and CDR2 (germline): SGHTA, FQGTGA. The CDR3 spans 14 residues. This chain's CDR3 is CASSLSGASYEQYF. The CDR3 nucleotides read TGTGCCAGCAGCTTATCGGGAGCCTCCTACGAGCAGTACTTC.

The chain employs TRBV4-2 and TRBJ1-5, with D maybe TRBD1 (5 bases). Germline values: CDR1 LGHNA, CDR2 YNFKEQ. This CDR3 has 16 amino acids. V was pared by 2 bases and J by 8 bases, with 19 bases between. Here the CDR3 reads CASSQLGTGTTEPQHF. CDR3 bases: TGTGCCAGCAGCCAACTAGGAACCGGGACTACAGAGCCCCAGCATTTT.